Listed here are 15 T cell receptor beta chains from one sample, sequenced in a study of control samples from healthy donors and cancer patients. The method was immunoSEQ multiplex PCR; TCRdb's version includes in-frame clones alone and lacks a portion of them. Of more than 95,000 clones in the sample, roughly 91% were seen once. The sample comprised blood. Source of these receptors: a woman in her 70s in good health.

The gene calls are TRBV19 and TRBJ2-7, with D perhaps TRBD1 (6 bases). Between the trimmed V and J ends, which lost 5 bases and 2 bases, there was a span of 13 bases. There are 14 residues in the CDR3. Germline V gives CDR1 LNHDA, CDR2 SQIVND (reference sequence). This CDR3 is CASSLDRRAYEQYF. CDR3 coding DNA: TGTGCCAGTAGTCTCGACAGGCGAGCCTACGAGCAGTACTTC.

V usage is TRBV3-1 (or the pseudogene TRBV3-2) and J usage is TRBJ2-5; D gene unclear. V was shortened by 3 bases and J by 5 bases, with 10 bases between the two germline ends. From germline, CDR1 is LGHDT and CDR2 YNNKEL (reference sequence). CDR3 size: 13 residues. For the CDR3, the DNA is TGTGCCAGCAGCCAGATTTCTGAGGAGACCCAGTACTTC. It encodes CASSQISEETQYF.

Here the CDR3 reads CASSLFGEGAYGYTF. CDR3 in DNA: TGCGCCAGCAGCTTATTTGGTGAGGGGGCGTATGGCTACACCTTC. The V call is TRBV5-1, the J call TRBJ1-2; 7 positions match TRBD1. The CDR3 spans 15 residues. Trimming removed 2 bases from V and 5 bases from J; junction bases left unmatched: 9. CDR1 is SGHRS, CDR2 YFSETQ, per germline.

V is TRBV4-2 and J is TRBJ2-7; 7 positions agree with TRBD2. CDR1 is LGHNA and CDR2 is YNFKEQ in the germline V gene. Unmatched junction bases numbered 6, after V lost 0 bases and J lost 4 bases. The CDR3 totals 15 residues. The CDR3 sequence: CASSQDGQGGYEQYF. For the CDR3, the DNA is TGTGCCAGCAGCCAAGATGGGCAGGGAGGGTACGAGCAGTACTTC.

The chain is built from TRBV19 and TRBJ1-2; TRBD1 matches 8 bases. This CDR3 contains 15 residues. Germline values: CDR1 LNHDA, CDR2 SQIVND (reference sequence). The V segment lost 7 bases and the J segment 8 bases; nucleotides outside the gene matches: 15. CDR3 sequence reads: CASTSIRTGPEGYTF. The CDR3 DNA sequence: TGTGCCAGTACCTCGATCCGGACAGGGCCTGAGGGCTACACCTTC.

Only one count was recorded for this clone. This chain joins TRBV6-4 and TRBJ1-2; tentatively, D is TRBD1 (5 bases). The length of the CDR3 is 15 residues. Per germline, CDR1 MRHNA and CDR2 SNTAGT. The V end lost 0 bases, the J end lost 4 bases, and 12 bases lay between the germline ends. The CDR3 sequence: CASSDSAGRGYGYTF. In DNA form, the CDR3 reads TGTGCCAGCAGTGACTCGGCAGGGAGAGGCTATGGCTACACCTTC.

The rearrangement uses TRBV9 and TRBJ1-4; no definite D call. The length of the CDR3 is 15 residues. V was pared by 3 bases and J by 6 bases, with 15 bases between. CDR1 SGDLS and CDR2 YYNGEE come from the germline V gene. Here the CDR3 DNA reads TGTGCCAGCAGCGCCGCGGACGCCCAGGATGAAAAACTGTTTTTT. As protein: CASSAADAQDEKLFF.

The chain employs TRBV4-3 and TRBJ2-7, with TRBD2 matching 7 bases. The CDR3 runs to 16 residues. After removal of 4 bases from V and 4 bases from J, the junction contained 13 bases not matched to a gene. Germline values: CDR1 LGHNA, CDR2 YSLEER. The CDR3 DNA reads as TGCGCCAGCAGCCCCCACTTGGGGGAGGGGAAATACGAGCAGTACTTC. Residues: CASSPHLGEGKYEQYF.

V gene TRBV9 combines with J gene TRBJ2-7, with 8 bases lining up with TRBD2. Germline CDR1 and CDR2: SGDLS and YYNGEE. The CDR3 is 17 residues long. V lost 4 bases, J lost 2 bases, and 14 bases stayed unmatched. CDR3 nucleotides: TGTGCCAGCAGCCCCAAGTCGGGGGGGCGGGCCCCCTACGAGCAGTACTTC. Encoded protein: CASSPKSGGRAPYEQYF.

This chain links TRBV19 with TRBJ1-4, with D tentatively TRBD1 (6 bases). Deletions cut 8 bases from V and 4 bases from J, with 11 bases between. Germline assignment: CDR1 LNHDA and CDR2 SQIVND (reference sequence). This CDR3 spans 13 amino acids. CDR3 nucleotide sequence: TGTGCCAGTGGGGGCGCGGGTAATGAAAAACTGTTTTTT. Its protein product is CASGGAGNEKLFF.

The gene calls are TRBV5-6 and TRBJ2-7, with D possibly being TRBD2 (5 bases). The CDR3 is made up of 13 amino acids. The V end lost 2 bases, the J end lost 7 bases, and 13 bases lay between the germline ends. Germline CDR1 SGHDT, CDR2 YYEEEE. The CDR3 sequence: CASSLRPRDEQYF. The CDR3 nucleotides are TGTGCCAGCAGCTTAAGGCCGAGGGATGAGCAGTACTTC.

This clone showed up just once. The chain has TRBV10-3 and TRBJ2-7, with 9 bases matching TRBD1. This CDR3 region has 16 residues. Per germline, CDR1 ENHRY and CDR2 SYGVKD. The J segment lost 3 bases and the V segment lost 1 base, leaving 7 bases of the junction unmatched. Here the CDR3 reads CAISEFTTGGNYEQYF. Here the CDR3 DNA reads TGTGCCATCAGTGAGTTTACGACAGGGGGGAACTACGAGCAGTACTTC.

This rearrangement joins TRBV13 to TRBJ1-2; D perhaps matches TRBD1 (5 bases). CDR3 length equals 12 residues. Trimming took 3 bases from V and 8 from J, leaving 10 bases between them. Germline V gene sequence: CDR1 PRHDT, CDR2 FYEKMQ (reference sequence). This chain's CDR3 is CASSFSGGGYTF. The CDR3 nucleotides are TGTGCCAGCAGCTTCTCGGGGGGAGGCTACACCTTC.

The V and J genes are TRBV5-1 and TRBJ2-7, with a weak D call TRBD1 (6 bases). This CDR3 has 13 residues. Germline CDR1 and CDR2: SGHRS and YFSETQ. V shed 6 bases and J shed 1 base, with 11 bases lying between them. CDR3 region: CASTQTGSYEQYF. In nucleotides, the CDR3 is TGCGCCAGCACCCAGACAGGATCCTACGAGCAGTACTTC.

The chain recombines TRBV11-2 with TRBJ2-7; D is perhaps TRBD1 or TRBD2 (5 bases each). Deletions cut 4 bases from V and 5 bases from J, with 12 bases between. The germline CDR1 and CDR2 sequences are SGHAT and FQNNGV. CDR3 length: 13 amino acids. Here the CDR3 DNA reads TGTGCCAGCAGCTCCCGCAGGGACCACGAGCAGTACTTC. It specifies CASSSRRDHEQYF. Using reference TRBV11-2 and TRBJ2-7 for the parts outside the CDR3, the full variable domain is EAGVAQSPRYKIIEKRQSVAFWCNPISGHATLYWYQQILGQGPKLLIQFQNNGVVDDSQLPKDRFSAERLKGVDSTLKIQPAKLEDSAVYLCASSSRRDHEQYFGPGTRLTVT.